This T cell receptor (beta chain) is drawn from a study of shared clonotypes between healthy human individuals. Overall study context: Each donor had three CD4 naive, three CD4 memory, two CD8 naive and one CD8 memory plate. Study-wide points: Clonotypes shared by all four sorted-subset donors had higher generation probabilities than non-shared clonotypes.

Trimming cost V 8 bases and J 0 bases, with 11 bases left between them. The CDR3 sequence is 14 residues long. The germline CDR1 and CDR2 sequences are MDHEN and SYDVKM. The donors, healthy adults who were HIV-negative, had experienced no recent acute infections or vaccinations. On this clone itself: Its antigen is not identified.

At deep level, the assay was performed. Sequenced by immunoSEQ multiplex PCR; TCRdb stores in-frame clones only, minus some. The sample yields approximately 1.5 million clones, around 98% seen once. The sequence was obtained from a man younger than 40 in good health. The V gene is TRBV28, the J gene TRBJ2-4; D unresolved. Input material: naive CD4+ T cells sorted from blood. Stated subset: CD45RA+ positively selected. The CDR3 bases are TGTGCCAGCTCCCGGTCCGGAGCCAAAAACATTCAGTACTTC. Translated, it gives CASSRSGAKNIQYF.